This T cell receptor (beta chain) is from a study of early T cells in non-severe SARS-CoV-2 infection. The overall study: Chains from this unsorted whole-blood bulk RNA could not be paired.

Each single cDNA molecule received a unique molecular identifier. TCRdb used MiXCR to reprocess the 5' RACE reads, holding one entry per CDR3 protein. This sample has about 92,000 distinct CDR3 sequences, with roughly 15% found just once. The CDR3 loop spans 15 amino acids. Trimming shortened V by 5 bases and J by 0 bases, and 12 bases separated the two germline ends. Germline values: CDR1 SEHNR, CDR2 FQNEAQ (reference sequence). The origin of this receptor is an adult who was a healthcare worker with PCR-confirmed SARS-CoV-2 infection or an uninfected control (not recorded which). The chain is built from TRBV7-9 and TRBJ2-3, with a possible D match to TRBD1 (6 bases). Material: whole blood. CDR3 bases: TGTGCCAGCAGCCACAGGGCTGGGAGCACAGATACGCAGTATTTT. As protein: CASSHRAGSTDTQYF.